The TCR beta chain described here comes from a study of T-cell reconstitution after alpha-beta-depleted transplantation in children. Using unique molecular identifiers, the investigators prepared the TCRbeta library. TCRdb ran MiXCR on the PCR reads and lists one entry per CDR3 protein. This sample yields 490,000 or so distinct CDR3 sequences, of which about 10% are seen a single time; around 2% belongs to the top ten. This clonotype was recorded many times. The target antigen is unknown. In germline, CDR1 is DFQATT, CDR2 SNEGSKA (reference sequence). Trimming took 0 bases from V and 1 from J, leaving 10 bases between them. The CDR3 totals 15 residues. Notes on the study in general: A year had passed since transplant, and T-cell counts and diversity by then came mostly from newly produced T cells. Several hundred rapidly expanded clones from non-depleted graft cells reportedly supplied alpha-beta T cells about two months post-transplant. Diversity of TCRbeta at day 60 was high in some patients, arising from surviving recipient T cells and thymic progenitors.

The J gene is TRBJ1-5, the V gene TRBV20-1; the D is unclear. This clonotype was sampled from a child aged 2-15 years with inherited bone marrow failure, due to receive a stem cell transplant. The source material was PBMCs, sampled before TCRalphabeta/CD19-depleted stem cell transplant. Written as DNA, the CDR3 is TGCAGTGCTAGAGATCGGGGAGGGAGCAATCAGCCCCAGCATTTT. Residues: CSARDRGGSNQPQHF.